These T cell receptor beta chains were read from a single sample in a study of blood T cells in healthy people across ages. TCRdb used MiXCR to reprocess the 5' RACE reads, holding one entry per CDR3 protein. The repertoire holds more than 700,000 distinct CDR3 sequences, with about half as singletons. The sample consisted of blood. These receptors were obtained from a man older than 75 in good health. Each CDR3 is given with its conserved first and last residue. The order of the fields is J gene, D gene, V gene, clone size, CDR3 DNA, CDR3 protein. The D gene is left open where the match is weak. For some rows the clone size is stated as once, few or many, or as a class when expanded; others skip it.

j_gene: TRBJ2-1; d_gene: TRBD2; v_gene: TRBV20-1; abundance: .; CDR3nt: TGCAGTGCTCACGGACTAGCGGAGGGGAATGAGCAGTTCTTC; CDR3aa: CSAHGLAEGNEQFF
j_gene: TRBJ2-7; d_gene: TRBD1; v_gene: TRBV29-1; abundance: many; CDR3nt: TGCAGCGTCGAAACCACAAGGACAGGCTACGAGCAGTACTTC; CDR3aa: CSVETTRTGYEQYF
j_gene: TRBJ2-2; d_gene: TRBD2; v_gene: TRBV7-3; abundance: .; CDR3nt: TGTGCCAGATTAGCGGGGGGAATGAACACCGGGGAGCTGTTTTTT; CDR3aa: CARLAGGMNTGELFF
j_gene: TRBJ2-7; d_gene: .; v_gene: TRBV6-4; abundance: .; CDR3nt: TGTGCCAGCAGCCAATACGAGCAGTACTTC; CDR3aa: CASSQYEQYF
j_gene: TRBJ2-3; d_gene: TRBD2; v_gene: TRBV7-2; abundance: many; CDR3nt: TGTGCCAGCAGCCTCGTAGCGGGAGGGCCTTTAGATACGCAGTATTTT; CDR3aa: CASSLVAGGPLDTQYF
j_gene: TRBJ2-5; d_gene: .; v_gene: TRBV29-1; abundance: few; CDR3nt: TGCAGCGTTGGTTCCGGCCACCAAGAGACCCAGTACTTC; CDR3aa: CSVGSGHQETQYF
j_gene: TRBJ2-1; d_gene: TRBD2; v_gene: TRBV9; abundance: .; CDR3nt: TGTGCCAGCAGCCCCCAGAACCTAGCGGGAGGTAGTGAGCAGTTCTTC; CDR3aa: CASSPQNLAGGSEQFF
j_gene: TRBJ2-5; d_gene: .; v_gene: TRBV5-1; abundance: few; CDR3nt: TGCGCCAGCAGCTCGCTACAAGGACGCGTCGAGACCCAGTACTTC; CDR3aa: CASSSLQGRVETQYF
j_gene: TRBJ2-1; d_gene: .; v_gene: TRBV18; abundance: few; CDR3nt: TGTGCCAGCTCACGGACAGACTCGAATGAGCAGTTCTTC; CDR3aa: CASSRTDSNEQFF
j_gene: TRBJ2-3; d_gene: TRBD2; v_gene: TRBV11-2; abundance: many; CDR3nt: TGTGCCAGCAGCTTGGATGGAGCGGGAGGGGCCACAGATACGCAGTATTTT; CDR3aa: CASSLDGAGGATDTQYF
j_gene: TRBJ2-7; d_gene: .; v_gene: TRBV9; abundance: .; CDR3nt: TGTGCCAGCAGCGCGGGACCGGTTGTAAGCGAGCAGTACTTC; CDR3aa: CASSAGPVVSEQYF